These 10 T cell receptor beta chains originate from one sample sequenced in a study of tumor-infiltrating lymphocytes in primary liver carcinoma. Researchers generated TCR beta cDNA from approximately 450 ng of total RNA, relying on a constant-region primer. Amplification in three nested multiplex PCR rounds with slightly modified ARM-PCR gave rise to TCR beta libraries. The opening two PCR rounds, approximately 10 cycles each, paired TRBV1-TRBV30 forward primers with a C-beta reverse primer. TCRdb independently ran MiXCR on the multiplex PCR reads; one entry per CDR3 protein. The sample contains about 210,000 distinct CDR3 sequences, around 60% of which appear only once. Blood RNA originated from unsorted whole blood, with germline DNA additionally extracted. The sample was peripheral blood. Receptors originate from a woman between 55 and 75 years old with primary liver carcinoma and hepatitis B virus infection.

The chain combines TRBV5-1 with TRBJ2-1; the match to TRBD2 covers 9 bases. Germline CDR1 SGHRS, CDR2 YFSETQ. This CDR3 is 15 amino acids long. The trim removed 4 bases at V and 3 bases at J, leaving 5 bases unmatched. CDR3 sequence (DNA): TGCGCCAGCAGCACAATAGCGGGAGTCTACAATGAGCAGTTCTTC. Amino acid sequence: CASSTIAGVYNEQFF.

The gene calls are TRBV11-2 and TRBJ2-3; no reliable D call. The V and J ends lost 3 bases and 4 bases respectively, with 11 bases between them. Germline loops: CDR1 SGHAT, CDR2 FQNNGV. The CDR3 totals 14 residues. The CDR3: CASSFDLPSDTQYF. CDR3 sequence (DNA): TGTGCCAGCAGCTTTGATCTCCCATCAGATACGCAGTATTTT.

Notes on this clonotype: A much larger clone is a single base away; this may be a read error. The J gene is TRBJ2-1, the V gene TRBV5-6; 13 nucleotides line up with TRBD2. The CDR3 has 18 residues. J gave up 3 bases and V 4 bases, and 10 bases lay outside the gene matches. Germline lookup yields CDR1 SGHDT and CDR2 YYEEEE. CDR3 DNA sequence: TGTGCCAGCAGCCCTCGGACTAGCGGGAGACGATACTACAATGAGCAGTTCTTC. Its protein product is CASSPRTSGRRYYNEQFF.

Details on this clonotype: The junction departs from the called germline gene at one end, perhaps through a read error. This CDR3 is CSVGGPHYDQYF. DNA of the CDR3: TGCAGCGTTGGAGGGCCCCACTACGACCAGTACTTC. The V gene is TRBV29-1, the J gene TRBJ2-7; maybe TRBD2 (5 bases). The CDR3 is 12 residues long. Germline-derived CDR1 and CDR2 are SQVTM and ANQGSEA.

This chain connects TRBV11-2 to TRBJ1-4, with no clear D. The CDR3 length is 13 residues. The germline V gene has CDR1 SGHAT and CDR2 FQNNGV. The CDR3 loop reads CVRSLMGQSELFF. Written as DNA, the CDR3 is TGTGTCAGGAGCTTAATGGGCCAGTCGGAACTGTTTTTT.

As for this clonotype: One end of the junction is discordant with germline, which a read error may explain. The chain carries TRBV14 and TRBJ2-2, with D possibly matching TRBD2 (6 bases). This CDR3 has 16 amino acids. CDR1 SGHDN and CDR2 FVKESK come from the germline V gene. In DNA, the CDR3 is TGTGCCAGCAGCCGGTCCGGGACTTTGAACACCGGGGAGCTGTCTTTT. It is translated as CASSRSGTLNTGELSF. The full variable domain, its missing parts supplied by reference TRBV14 and TRBJ2-2, is EAGVTQFPSHSVIEKGQTVTLRCDPISGHDNLYWYRRVMGKEIKFLLHFVKESKQDESGMPNNRFLAERTGGTYSTLKVQPAELEDSGVYFCASSRSGTLNTGELSFGEGSRLTVL.

Worth noting for this clonotype: The CDR3 does not end in the conserved phenylalanine or tryptophan, so this is likely a read error. V gene TRBV6-5 combines with J gene TRBJ2-2; D may be TRBD1 (6 bases). Trimming removed 7 bases from V and 4 bases from J, with 16 bases in between. The CDR3 is 15 residues long. Germline CDR1 MNHEY, CDR2 SVGAGI. CDR3 DNA sequence: TGTGCCAGCAATAAAACTCCGGACAGCACCGGGGAGCTGTTTTCT. This encodes CASNKTPDSTGELFS.

About this clonotype: The junction shows a germline mismatch at one end, possibly a read error. The V and J genes are TRBV11-2 and TRBJ2-1; TRBD1 is a possible D gene (5 bases). This CDR3 comprises 15 residues. Germline CDR1 SGHAT, CDR2 FQNNGV. CDR3 DNA: TGTGTCAGCAGCTTAGGGGCGCCTTATTATAATGAGCAGTTCTTC. Encoded protein: CVSSLGAPYYNEQFF.

The J gene is TRBJ2-4, the V gene TRBV5-8; D possibly uses TRBD1 or TRBD2 (5 bases each). V was trimmed by 3 bases and J by 6 bases, leaving 16 bases between them. Germline V gene lookup returns CDR1 SGHTS and CDR2 YDEGEE. This CDR3 comprises 15 residues. The CDR3 region has the DNA TGTGCCAGCAGCTACCCAGGGACCGGAGGAAACATTCAGTACTTC. This translates into CASSYPGTGGNIQYF.

About this clonotype: A read error is possible here, since a much larger clone lies one base away. The gene calls are TRBV12-3 or TRBV12-4 and TRBJ2-5; TRBD1 matches 8 bases. Trimming removed 2 bases from V and 4 bases from J; junction bases left unmatched: 6. The CDR3 consists of 15 residues. CDR3 sequence (DNA): TGTGCCAGCAGTTTATTATCAGGGGGCGCAGAGACCCAGTACTTC. Protein: CASSLLSGGAETQYF.